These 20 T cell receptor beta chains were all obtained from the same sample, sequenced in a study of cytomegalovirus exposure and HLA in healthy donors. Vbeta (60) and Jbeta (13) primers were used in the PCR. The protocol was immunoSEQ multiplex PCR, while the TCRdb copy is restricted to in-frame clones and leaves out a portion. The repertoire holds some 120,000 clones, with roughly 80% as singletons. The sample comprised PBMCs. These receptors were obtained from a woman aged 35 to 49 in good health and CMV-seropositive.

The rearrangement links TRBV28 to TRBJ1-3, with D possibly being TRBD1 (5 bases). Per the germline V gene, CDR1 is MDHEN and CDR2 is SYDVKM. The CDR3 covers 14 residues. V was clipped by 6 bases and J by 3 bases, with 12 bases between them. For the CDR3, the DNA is TGTGCCAGCAGGAGGGGAGGTGGTGGAAACACCATATATTTT. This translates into CASRRGGGGNTIYF.

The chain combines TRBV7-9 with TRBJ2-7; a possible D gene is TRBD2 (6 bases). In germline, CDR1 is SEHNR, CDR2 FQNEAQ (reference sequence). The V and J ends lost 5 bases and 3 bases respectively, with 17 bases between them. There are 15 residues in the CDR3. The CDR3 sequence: CASSPGGAGYYEQYF. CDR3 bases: TGTGCCAGCAGCCCTGGTGGAGCGGGCTACTACGAGCAGTACTTC.

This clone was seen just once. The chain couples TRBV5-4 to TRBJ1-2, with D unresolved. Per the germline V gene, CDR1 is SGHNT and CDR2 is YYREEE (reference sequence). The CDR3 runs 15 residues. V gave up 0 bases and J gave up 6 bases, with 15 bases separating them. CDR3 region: CASSLGFPPPDGYTF. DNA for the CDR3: TGTGCCAGCAGCTTGGGCTTTCCTCCGCCGGATGGCTACACCTTC.

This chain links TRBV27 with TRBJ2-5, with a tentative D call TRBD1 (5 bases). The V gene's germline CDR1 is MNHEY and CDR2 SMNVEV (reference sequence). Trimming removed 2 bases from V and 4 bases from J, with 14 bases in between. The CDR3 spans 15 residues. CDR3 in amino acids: CASSLGFQGRETQYF. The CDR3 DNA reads TGTGCCAGCAGTTTAGGGTTTCAGGGCCGAGAGACCCAGTACTTC.

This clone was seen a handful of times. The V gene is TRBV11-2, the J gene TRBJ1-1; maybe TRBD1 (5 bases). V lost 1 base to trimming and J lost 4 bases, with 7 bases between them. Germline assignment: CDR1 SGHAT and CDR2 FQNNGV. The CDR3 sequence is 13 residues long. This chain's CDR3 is CASSLAGVTEAFF. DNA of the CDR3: TGTGCCAGCAGCTTAGCGGGGGTCACTGAAGCTTTCTTT.

The CDR3 region is CASSPAGSYQPQHF. Here the CDR3 DNA reads TGTGCCAGCAGCCCGGCAGGTTCTTATCAGCCCCAGCATTTT. This rearrangement joins TRBV14 to TRBJ1-5; D gene unclear. CDR3 size: 14 residues. With 4 bases removed from V and 5 bases from J, the gap between germline ends came to 12 bases. Looked up from germline, CDR1 is SGHDN and CDR2 is FVKESK.

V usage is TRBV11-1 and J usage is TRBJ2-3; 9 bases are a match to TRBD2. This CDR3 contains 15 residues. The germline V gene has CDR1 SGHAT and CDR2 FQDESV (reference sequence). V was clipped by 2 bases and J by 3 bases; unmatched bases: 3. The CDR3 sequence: CASSLLAGRTDTQYF. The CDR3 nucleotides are TGTGCCAGCAGCTTACTAGCGGGACGAACAGATACGCAGTATTTT.

The CDR3 protein is CASGLYNEQFF. CDR3 bases: TGTGCCTCGGGACTATACAATGAGCAGTTCTTC. The rearrangement joins TRBV19 to TRBJ2-1, with TRBD2 identical over 7 bases. Germline values: CDR1 LNHDA, CDR2 SQIVND (reference sequence). The CDR3 length is 11 residues. The V segment lost 11 bases and the J segment 4 bases; nucleotides outside the gene matches: 2. Complete variable domain (other parts from reference TRBV19 and TRBJ2-1): DGGITQSPKYLFRKEGQNVTLSCEQNLNHDAMYWYRQDPGQGLRLIYYSQIVNDFQKGDIAEGYSVSREKKESFPLTVTSAQKNPTAFYLCASGLYNEQFFGPGTRLTVL.

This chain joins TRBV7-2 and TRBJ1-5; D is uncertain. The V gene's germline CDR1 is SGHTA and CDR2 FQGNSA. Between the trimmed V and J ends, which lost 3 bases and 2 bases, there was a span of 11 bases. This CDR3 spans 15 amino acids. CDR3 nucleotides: TGTGCCAGCAGCTTCGACTCAGCAGGCAATCAGCCCCAGCATTTT. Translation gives CASSFDSAGNQPQHF.

CDR3 sequence (DNA): TGTGCCAGCGGAGGGGCAGGGGGTAGATACGAGCAGTACTTC. As protein: CASGGAGGRYEQYF. V is TRBV6-6 and J is TRBJ2-7; D may be TRBD1 (7 bases). There are 14 residues in the CDR3. The germline V gene has CDR1 MNHNY and CDR2 SVGAGI (reference sequence). V was shortened by 8 bases and J by 4 bases, with 18 bases between the two germline ends.

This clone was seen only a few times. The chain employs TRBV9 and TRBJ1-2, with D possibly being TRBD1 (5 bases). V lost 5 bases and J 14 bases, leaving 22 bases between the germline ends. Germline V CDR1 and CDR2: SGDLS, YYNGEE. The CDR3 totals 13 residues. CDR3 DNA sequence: TGTGCCAGCAGTGGCCCCACCGGGACTGCTCGAACCTTC. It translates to CASSGPTGTARTF.

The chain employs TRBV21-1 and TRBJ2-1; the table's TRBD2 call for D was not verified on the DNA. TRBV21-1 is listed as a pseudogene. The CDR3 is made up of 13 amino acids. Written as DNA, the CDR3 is TGTGCCAGTCCAGAGGAGGGTTACAATGAGCAGTTCTTC. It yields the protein CASPEEGYNEQFF.

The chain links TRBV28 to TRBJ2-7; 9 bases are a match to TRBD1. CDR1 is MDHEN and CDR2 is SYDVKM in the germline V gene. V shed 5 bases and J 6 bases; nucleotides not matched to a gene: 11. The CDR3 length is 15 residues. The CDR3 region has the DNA TGTGCCAGCAGTGCCACCGGGACAGGGTACTTCGAGCAGTACTTC. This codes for CASSATGTGYFEQYF.

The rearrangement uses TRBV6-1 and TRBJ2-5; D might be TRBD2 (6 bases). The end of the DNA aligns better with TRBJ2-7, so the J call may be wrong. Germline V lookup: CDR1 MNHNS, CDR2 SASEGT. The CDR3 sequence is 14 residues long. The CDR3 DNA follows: TGTGCCAGCAGTGGGTCGGGAGTTGGATACGAGCAGTACTTC. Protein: CASSGSGVGYEQYF.

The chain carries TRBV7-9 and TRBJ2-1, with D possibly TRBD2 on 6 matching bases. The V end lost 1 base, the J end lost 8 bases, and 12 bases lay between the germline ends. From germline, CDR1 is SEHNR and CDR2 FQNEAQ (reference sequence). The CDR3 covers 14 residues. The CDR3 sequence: CASSLERRDYEQFF. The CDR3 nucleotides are TGTGCCAGCAGCTTAGAACGACGGGACTATGAGCAGTTCTTC.

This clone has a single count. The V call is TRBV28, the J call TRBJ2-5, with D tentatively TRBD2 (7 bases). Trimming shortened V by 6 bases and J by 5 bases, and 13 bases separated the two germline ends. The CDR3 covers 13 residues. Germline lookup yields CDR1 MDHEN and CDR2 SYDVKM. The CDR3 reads CASSEGGRETQYF. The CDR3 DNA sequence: TGTGCCAGCAGCGAGGGGGGGCGCGAGACCCAGTACTTC.

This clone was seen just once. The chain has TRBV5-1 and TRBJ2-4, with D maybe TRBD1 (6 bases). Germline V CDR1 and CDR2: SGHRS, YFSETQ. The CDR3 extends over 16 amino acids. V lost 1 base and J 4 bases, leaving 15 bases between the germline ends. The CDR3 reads CASSLTGQSSKNIQYF. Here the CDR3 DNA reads TGCGCCAGCAGCTTGACGGGACAAAGCTCTAAAAACATTCAGTACTTC.

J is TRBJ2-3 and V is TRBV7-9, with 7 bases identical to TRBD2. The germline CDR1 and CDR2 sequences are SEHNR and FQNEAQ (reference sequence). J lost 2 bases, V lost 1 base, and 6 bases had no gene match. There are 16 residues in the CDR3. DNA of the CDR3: TGTGCCAGCAGCTTAGTTCCTAGCGGAGTCACAGATACGCAGTATTTT. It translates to CASSLVPSGVTDTQYF.

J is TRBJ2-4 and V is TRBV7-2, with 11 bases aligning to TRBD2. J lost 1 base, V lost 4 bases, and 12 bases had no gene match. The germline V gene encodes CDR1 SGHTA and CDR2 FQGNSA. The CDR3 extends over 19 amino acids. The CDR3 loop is CASSWPGLAGGMAKNIQYF. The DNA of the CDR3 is TGTGCCAGCAGCTGGCCGGGTCTAGCGGGAGGAATGGCCAAAAACATTCAGTACTTC.

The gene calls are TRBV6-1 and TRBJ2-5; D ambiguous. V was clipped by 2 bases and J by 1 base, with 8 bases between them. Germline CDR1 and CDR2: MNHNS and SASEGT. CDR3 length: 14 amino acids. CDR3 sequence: CASSEHGTQETQYF. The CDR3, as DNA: TGTGCCAGCAGTGAACACGGTACCCAAGAGACCCAGTACTTC.